These 25 T cell receptor beta chains share one sample of origin, sequenced in a study of T-cell memory formation after mild COVID-19. TCRdb fed the 5' RACE reads into MiXCR, producing one record per CDR3 protein. Of around 310,000 distinct CDR3 sequences in the sample, around a sixth are singletons; the top ten hold about 20%. Sequencing used PBMCs or a T cell subset sorted from them (not recorded which). The origin of the receptors is a man aged 18 to 35 who had mild COVID-19 (a few samples of this study predate the infection). Cell type and time point are not known.

This clonotype was counted a few times. The chain has TRBV5-5 and TRBJ2-7, with TRBD1 matching over 8 bases. Germline V gene data show CDR1 as SGHKS and CDR2 as YYEKEE (reference sequence). The J segment lost 3 bases and the V segment lost 2 bases, leaving 10 bases of the junction unmatched. The CDR3 length is 16 residues. The DNA for the CDR3 is TGTGCCAGCAGCTTTTTGGTGGCAGGGGGCTTCTACGAGCAGTACGTC. It specifies CASSFLVAGGFYEQYV.

The V call is TRBV5-1, the J call TRBJ1-3; D unclear. Germline loops: CDR1 SGHRS, CDR2 YFSETQ. Trimming shortened V by 0 bases and J by 4 bases, and 8 bases separated the two germline ends. This CDR3 is built from 14 residues. CDR3 sequence: CASSLGAPGNTIYF. The CDR3 nucleotides are TGCGCCAGCAGCTTGGGGGCACCCGGAAACACCATATATTTT.

This clonotype has a handful of counts. The gene calls are TRBV12-3 or TRBV12-4 and TRBJ1-2; weak D call: TRBD1 (6 bases). V was shortened by 3 bases and J by 8 bases, with 16 bases between the two germline ends. This CDR3 region has 14 residues. The CDR3 here is CASSFGQRVSGYTF. In DNA form, the CDR3 reads TGTGCCAGCAGTTTCGGACAGAGAGTTTCGGGCTACACCTTC.

This clonotype showed up many times. The V gene is TRBV12-3 or TRBV12-4, the J gene TRBJ2-3, with TRBD2 identical over 10 bases. Trimming took 5 bases from V and 2 from J; bases not matched to a gene: 10. This CDR3 has 17 amino acids. The CDR3 reads CASSTSSGGLYTDTQYF. Written as DNA, the CDR3 is TGTGCCAGCAGTACTAGTAGCGGGGGGCTCTACACAGATACGCAGTATTTT.

This clonotype was picked up a small number of times. V gene TRBV5-1 combines with J gene TRBJ2-5; 7 nucleotides agree with TRBD1. With V trimmed by 2 bases and J by 4 bases, 14 bases remained unmatched. The length of the CDR3 is 17 residues. Per the germline V gene, CDR1 is SGHRS and CDR2 is YFSETQ. The CDR3 DNA reads as TGCGCCAGCAGCTTCTCCTTAGGACAGGCTCGGGGAGAGACCCAGTACTTC. As protein: CASSFSLGQARGETQYF.

The V and J genes are TRBV30 and TRBJ2-7, with a possible D match to TRBD1 (5 bases). The CDR3 runs 13 residues. From germline, CDR1 is GTSNPN and CDR2 SVGIG (reference sequence). The ends were cut back, 0 bases at V and 6 bases at J, with 12 bases in the middle. CDR3 amino acids: CAWSVYQGREQYF. As DNA, the CDR3 is TGTGCCTGGAGTGTATACCAGGGTCGCGAGCAGTACTTC.

This clonotype was seen at least ten times. The V gene is TRBV12-3 or TRBV12-4, the J gene TRBJ2-1; D is possibly TRBD1 or TRBD2 (5 bases each). The CDR3 runs 14 residues. The V and J ends lost 6 bases and 4 bases respectively, with 13 bases between them. CDR3: CASSPGAAYNEQFF. CDR3 DNA: TGTGCCAGCAGCCCCGGGGCGGCTTACAATGAGCAGTTCTTC.

V is TRBV5-5 and J is TRBJ1-1; D gene uncertain. This CDR3 has 14 residues. Germline values: CDR1 SGHKS, CDR2 YYEKEE (reference sequence). Trimming removed 7 bases at V and 0 bases at J, with 13 bases between. In DNA form, the CDR3 reads TGTGCCAGCGAAAGAAGGGTCATGAACACTGAAGCTTTCTTT. This gives the protein CASERRVMNTEAFF.

This clonotype was counted a few times. V and J are TRBV3-1 and TRBJ2-1; TRBD2 matches 12 bases. V lost 5 bases and J lost 4; bases outside the gene matches: 6. Germline assignment: CDR1 LGHDT and CDR2 YNNKEL (reference sequence). CDR3 length: 16 amino acids. CDR3 DNA: TGTGCCAGCAGCGAACGGACTAGCGGGGCTTACAATGAGCAGTTCTTC. Its translation is CASSERTSGAYNEQFF.

This clonotype was detected a few times. The gene calls are TRBV6-5 and TRBJ2-7; 9 nucleotides line up with TRBD1. J was trimmed by 3 bases and V by 5 bases; bases with no gene match: 5. The CDR3 has 14 amino acids. Germline values: CDR1 MNHEY, CDR2 SVGAGI. In nucleotides, the CDR3 is TGTGCCAGCAGTCAGGACAGGGGTGGCTACGAGCAGTACTTC. Translated: CASSQDRGGYEQYF.

This clonotype was detected only a few times. V and J are TRBV6-2 or TRBV6-3 and TRBJ2-7; no clear D gene. Germline V gene lookup returns CDR1 MNHEY and CDR2 SVGEGT. The CDR3 has 14 residues. Trimming pared 6 bases from V and 3 bases from J, leaving 15 bases between. The CDR3 sequence: CASSEPQNHYEQYV. The CDR3 coding sequence is TGTGCCAGCAGCGAACCGCAAAACCACTACGAGCAGTACGTC.

The CDR3 is CASSEAGGLAGLSQYF. The CDR3 DNA is TGTGCCAGCAGTGAAGCAGGGGGACTAGCGGGCCTCTCCCAGTACTTC. This chain uses TRBV6-1 with TRBJ2-5, with 12 bases that match TRBD2. The CDR3 sequence is 16 residues long. Germline CDR1 reads MNHNS; CDR2 reads SASEGT. The junction had 8 bases not matched to a gene; V was cut back by 0 bases and J by 9 bases.

The chain joins TRBV18 to TRBJ2-5; TRBD1 agrees at 7 bases. V trimming: 5 bases; J trimming: 1 base; junction bases outside the gene matches: 7. In germline, CDR1 is KGHSH, CDR2 LQKENI. The CDR3 covers 15 residues. The CDR3 reads CASSNRGQSQETQYF. The CDR3 DNA reads TGTGCCAGCTCAAACAGGGGACAATCCCAAGAGACCCAGTACTTC.

The chain links TRBV29-1 to TRBJ1-2; possibly TRBD1 for D (6 bases). Trimming shortened V by 0 bases and J by 4 bases, and 12 bases separated the two germline ends. This CDR3 has 14 residues. The germline CDR1 and CDR2 sequences are SQVTM and ANQGSEA. The CDR3 protein is CSVEEVGGPYGYTF. The CDR3 DNA reads as TGCAGCGTTGAAGAAGTAGGGGGGCCCTATGGCTACACCTTC.

This clonotype has ten or more counts. This CDR3 is CSAKRADTQYF. CDR3 nucleotide sequence: TGCAGCGCGAAGAGGGCAGATACGCAGTATTTT. The chain is built from TRBV29-1 and TRBJ2-3, with a weak D call TRBD2 (5 bases). The length of the CDR3 is 11 residues. Per germline, CDR1 SQVTM and CDR2 ANQGSEA. The V and J ends lost 7 bases and 4 bases respectively, with 9 bases between them.

This clonotype was seen more than once but under ten times. The chain joins TRBV3-1 to TRBJ2-1; TRBD2 matches at 9 bases. The germline CDR1 and CDR2 sequences are LGHDT and YNNKEL (reference sequence). V lost 1 base to trimming and J lost 0 bases; unmatched junction nucleotides: 10. The CDR3 has 19 amino acids. CDR3: CASSQVTPSGESSYNEQFF. The CDR3 DNA sequence: TGTGCCAGCAGCCAAGTTACTCCTAGCGGGGAGAGCTCCTACAATGAGCAGTTCTTC.

The rearrangement joins TRBV6-6 to TRBJ1-5; D is possibly TRBD1 (5 bases). Germline CDR1 MNHNY, CDR2 SVGAGI (reference sequence). Trimming cost V 2 bases and J 5 bases, with 10 bases left between them. This CDR3 is built from 14 residues. The CDR3 nucleotides read TGTGCCAGCAGTTACGGGGGAATTGATCAGCCCCAGCATTTT. It yields the protein CASSYGGIDQPQHF.

The genes are TRBV5-6 and TRBJ1-6; possibly TRBD1 for D (5 bases). CDR1 SGHDT and CDR2 YYEEEE come from the germline V gene. The germline V and J ends were trimmed by 3 bases and 6 bases, with 13 bases remaining between them. There are 15 residues in the CDR3. CDR3 in DNA: TGTGCCAGCAGCTACTTCCAGGGTATTAATTCACCCCTCCACTTT. Translation: CASSYFQGINSPLHF.

The CDR3 DNA follows: TGCGCCAGCAGCATGTCCCTAGCGGGGGGAGTTGGCCAGTACTTC. Its protein is CASSMSLAGGVGQYF. This chain links TRBV5-1 with TRBJ2-5; 11 bases are a match to TRBD2. Germline V lookup: CDR1 SGHRS, CDR2 YFSETQ. V dropped 4 bases and J dropped 10; count of bases not matched to a gene: 12. The CDR3 is 15 amino acids.

This clonotype was observed a handful of times. J is TRBJ2-5 and V is TRBV7-2; no firm D call. Deletions cut 4 bases from V and 2 bases from J, with 8 bases between. This CDR3 has 13 amino acids. CDR1 SGHTA and CDR2 FQGNSA come from the germline V gene. CDR3 in DNA: TGTGCCAGCAGCTCCAGGAATCAAGAGACCCAGTACTTC. Translation gives CASSSRNQETQYF.

This clonotype was seen only a few times. The chain carries TRBV7-6 and TRBJ2-3; D gene uncertain. V was clipped by 3 bases and J by 3 bases, with 13 bases between them. Germline V gene lookup returns CDR1 SGHVS and CDR2 FNYEAQ. This CDR3 has 15 residues. DNA of the CDR3: TGTGCCAGCAGCTTTTTAGAGGTAGTAACAGATACGCAGTATTTT. Translation gives CASSFLEVVTDTQYF.

This clonotype was detected a few times. This chain uses TRBV10-2 with TRBJ2-7; TRBD2 aligns across 13 bases. CDR1 is WSHSY and CDR2 is SAAADI in the germline V gene. V lost 4 bases to trimming and J lost 5 bases; unmatched junction nucleotides: 2. This CDR3 comprises 14 residues. CDR3 sequence: CASSGLAGGHEQYV. The CDR3 nucleotides are TGCGCCAGCAGTGGACTAGCGGGGGGCCACGAGCAGTACGTC.

V is TRBV7-9 and J is TRBJ2-7; no clear D. CDR1 is SEHNR, CDR2 FQNEAQ, per germline (reference sequence). The CDR3 is 12 residues long. The CDR3 reads CVSGKDSYEQYF. Here the CDR3 DNA reads TGTGTATCTGGGAAGGACTCCTACGAGCAGTACTTC.

The chain joins TRBV2 to TRBJ1-4; no definite D call. Germline CDR1 and CDR2: SNHLY and FYNNEI. The CDR3 covers 14 residues. The V end was cut by 4 bases, the J end by 3 bases, with 9 bases between. The CDR3 sequence is CASSGRASNEKLFF. CDR3 nucleotide sequence: TGTGCCAGCAGTGGCCGGGCTTCTAATGAAAAACTGTTTTTT.

This clonotype was recorded many times. V and J are TRBV7-2 and TRBJ2-1; D call uncertain. Germline V gene lookup returns CDR1 SGHTA and CDR2 FQGNSA. Trimming cost V 10 bases and J 3 bases, with 13 bases left between them. The CDR3 contains 13 residues. As DNA, the CDR3 is TGTGCCATCGAGGATAGAAACTACAATGAGCAGTTCTTC. This translates into CAIEDRNYNEQFF.